These 8 T cell receptor beta chains originate from one sample sequenced in a study of Ad26.COV2.S vaccination and SARS-CoV-2 variants. Assay: immunoSEQ multiplex PCR; the TCRdb copy retains only in-frame clones and omits some. The sample shows 300,000 to 350,000 clones, about 88% of them seen only once. Stated treatment: roughly 18 received Ad26.COV2.S at low or high dose, single or two shots; 5 received placebo; per-sample allocation not given. Sampling occurred on day 63 after the first vaccine or placebo injection. Sequenced material: peripheral blood, taken in a trial of Ad26.COV2.S vaccine versus placebo. All receptors come from a person aged 18-60 years who received the Ad26.COV2.S COVID-19 vaccine or a placebo.

This clone has only one observation. The V gene is TRBV18, the J gene TRBJ1-5; 8 nucleotides match TRBD1. In germline, CDR1 is KGHSH, CDR2 LQKENI. The V segment lost 3 bases and the J segment 4 bases; nucleotides outside the gene matches: 5. CDR3 size: 15 residues. The CDR3 sequence is CASSPSRDRNQPQHF. The CDR3 DNA reads as TGTGCCAGCTCACCTTCCCGGGACAGGAATCAGCCCCAGCATTTT.

V is TRBV18 and J is TRBJ2-2; D is possibly TRBD1 (5 bases). The CDR3 loop spans 16 amino acids. CDR1 and CDR2 (germline): KGHSH, LQKENI. V gave up 3 bases and J gave up 3 bases, with 14 bases separating them. The CDR3 loop reads CASSPPEGADTGELFF. CDR3 nucleotide sequence: TGTGCCAGCTCACCCCCGGAAGGGGCCGACACCGGGGAGCTGTTTTTT.

This chain connects TRBV7-3 to TRBJ1-2; D possibly corresponds to TRBD1 (5 bases). CDR1 SGHTA and CDR2 FQGTGA come from the germline V gene. V was shortened by 2 bases and J by 8 bases, with 9 bases between the two germline ends. CDR3 length: 12 residues. This CDR3 reads CASSLQGEGYTF. CDR3 nucleotide sequence: TGTGCCAGCAGCTTACAGGGCGAGGGCTACACCTTC.

This chain connects TRBV7-6 to TRBJ2-5; TRBD2 matches 8 bases. Per germline, CDR1 SGHVS and CDR2 FNYEAQ. Trimming cost V 3 bases and J 5 bases; bases outside gene matches: 14. This CDR3 contains 17 residues. The CDR3 nucleotides read TGTGCCAGCAGCTTGCTCCACATGACTAGCGACCTGGAGACCCAGTACTTC. Its translation: CASSLLHMTSDLETQYF.

The chain carries TRBV30 and TRBJ1-5, with a weak D call TRBD1 (5 bases). Germline CDR1 reads GTSNPN; CDR2 reads SVGIG (reference sequence). CDR3 length: 13 amino acids. V lost 3 bases to trimming and J lost 4 bases, with 10 bases between them. The CDR3 DNA reads TGTGCCTGGAGGCCTCAGGGAAATCAGCCCCAGCATTTT. Translating it yields CAWRPQGNQPQHF.

The chain has TRBV6-6 and TRBJ1-4, with D possibly matching TRBD1 (6 bases). Germline V CDR1 and CDR2: MNHNY, SVGAGI (reference sequence). Trimming removed 2 bases from V and 7 bases from J, with 14 bases in between. The CDR3 runs 15 residues. DNA of the CDR3: TGTGCCAGCAGTTACGAGGGGGGATCGGTTGAAAAACTGTTTTTT. It yields the protein CASSYEGGSVEKLFF.

The genes are TRBV30 and TRBJ1-4; D remains ambiguous. Germline CDR1 and CDR2: GTSNPN and SVGIG (reference sequence). The CDR3 loop spans 14 amino acids. V was pared by 3 bases and J by 6 bases, with 14 bases between. The CDR3 nucleotides read TGTGCCTGGAGAGGCATAGGGTACGATGAAAAACTGTTTTTT. Amino acid sequence: CAWRGIGYDEKLFF.

This chain joins TRBV6-4 and TRBJ1-2; D gene ambiguous. V was clipped by 5 bases and J by 4 bases, with 14 bases between them. CDR3 length: 14 residues. Germline V lookup: CDR1 MRHNA, CDR2 SNTAGT. The CDR3 sequence: CASSPAHSAYGYTF. The CDR3 DNA is TGTGCCAGCAGTCCGGCACACTCCGCCTATGGCTACACCTTC.